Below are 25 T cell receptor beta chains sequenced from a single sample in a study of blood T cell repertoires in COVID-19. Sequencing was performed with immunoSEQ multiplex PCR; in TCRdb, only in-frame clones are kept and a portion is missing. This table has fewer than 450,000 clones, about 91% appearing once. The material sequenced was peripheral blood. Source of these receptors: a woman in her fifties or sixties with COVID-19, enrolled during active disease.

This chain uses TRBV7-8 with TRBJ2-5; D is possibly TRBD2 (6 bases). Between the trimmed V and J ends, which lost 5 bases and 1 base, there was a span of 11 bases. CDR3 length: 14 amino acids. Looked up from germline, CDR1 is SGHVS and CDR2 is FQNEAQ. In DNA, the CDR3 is TGTGCCAGCAGCGCCAGGGACTCCCAAGAGACCCAGTACTTC. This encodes CASSARDSQETQYF.

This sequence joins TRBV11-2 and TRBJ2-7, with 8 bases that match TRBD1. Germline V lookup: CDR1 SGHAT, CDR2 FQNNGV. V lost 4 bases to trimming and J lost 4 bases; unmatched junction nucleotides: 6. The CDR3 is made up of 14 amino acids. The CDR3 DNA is TGTGCCAGCAGCTCAGGGGGCCAGATTTACGAGCAGTACTTC. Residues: CASSSGGQIYEQYF.

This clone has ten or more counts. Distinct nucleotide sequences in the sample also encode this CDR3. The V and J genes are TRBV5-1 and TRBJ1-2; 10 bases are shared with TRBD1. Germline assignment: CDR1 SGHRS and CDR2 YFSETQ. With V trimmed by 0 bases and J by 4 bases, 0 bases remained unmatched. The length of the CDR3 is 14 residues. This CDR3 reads CASSLGDRGYGYTF. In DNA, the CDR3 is TGCGCCAGCAGCTTGGGGGACAGGGGCTATGGCTACACCTTC.

Here the CDR3 reads CASSVGVGAVNTEAFF. CDR3 in DNA: TGTGCCAGCAGCGTAGGCGTGGGGGCGGTGAACACTGAAGCTTTCTTT. J is TRBJ1-1 and V is TRBV9; D may be TRBD1 (6 bases). CDR1 and CDR2 (germline): SGDLS, YYNGEE. V was shortened by 0 bases and J by 0 bases, with 12 bases between the two germline ends. The CDR3 has 16 amino acids.

The CDR3 here is CAISGQDYGYTF. As DNA, the CDR3 is TGTGCCATCAGTGGACAGGACTATGGCTACACCTTC. V gene TRBV10-3 combines with J gene TRBJ1-2, with D perhaps TRBD1 (6 bases). Deletions cut 4 bases from V and 3 bases from J, with 6 bases between. This CDR3 region has 12 residues. The germline V gene has CDR1 ENHRY and CDR2 SYGVKD.

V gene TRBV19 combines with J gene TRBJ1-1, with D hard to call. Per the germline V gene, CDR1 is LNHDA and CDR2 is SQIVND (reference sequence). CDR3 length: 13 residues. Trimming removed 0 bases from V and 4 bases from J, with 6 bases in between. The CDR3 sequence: CASSIDRGTEAFF. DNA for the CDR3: TGTGCCAGTAGTATAGATCGGGGCACTGAAGCTTTCTTT.

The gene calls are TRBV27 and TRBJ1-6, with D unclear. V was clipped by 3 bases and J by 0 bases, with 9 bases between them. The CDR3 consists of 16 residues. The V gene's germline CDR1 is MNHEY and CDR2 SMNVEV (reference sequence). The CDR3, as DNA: TGTGCCAGCAGTTTGTGGGCTTACTCCTATAATTCACCCCTCCACTTT. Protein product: CASSLWAYSYNSPLHF.

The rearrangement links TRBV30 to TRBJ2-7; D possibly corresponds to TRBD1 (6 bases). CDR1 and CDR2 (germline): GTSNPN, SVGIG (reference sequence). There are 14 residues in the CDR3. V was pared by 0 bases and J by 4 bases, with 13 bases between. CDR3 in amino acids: CAWSVTGSVYEQYF. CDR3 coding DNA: TGTGCCTGGAGTGTAACAGGGAGCGTTTACGAGCAGTACTTC.

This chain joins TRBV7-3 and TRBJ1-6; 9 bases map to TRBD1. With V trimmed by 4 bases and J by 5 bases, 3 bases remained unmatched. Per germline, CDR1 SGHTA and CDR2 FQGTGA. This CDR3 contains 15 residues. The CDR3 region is CASSSTGGNNSPLHF. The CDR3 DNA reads TGTGCCAGCAGCTCGACAGGGGGTAATAATTCACCCCTCCACTTT.

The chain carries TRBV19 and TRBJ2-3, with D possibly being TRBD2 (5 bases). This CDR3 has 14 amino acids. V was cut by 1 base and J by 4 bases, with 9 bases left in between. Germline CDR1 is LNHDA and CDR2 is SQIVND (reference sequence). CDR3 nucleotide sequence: TGTGCCAGTAGTATAGGTGCGGGCCCAGATACGCAGTATTTT. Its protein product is CASSIGAGPDTQYF.

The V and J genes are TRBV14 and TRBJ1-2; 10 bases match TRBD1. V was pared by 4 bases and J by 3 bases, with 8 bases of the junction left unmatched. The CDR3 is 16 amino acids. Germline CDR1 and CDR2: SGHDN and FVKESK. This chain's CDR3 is CASSPSGTGEHYGYTF. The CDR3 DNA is TGTGCCAGCAGCCCTTCCGGGACAGGGGAGCACTATGGCTACACCTTC.

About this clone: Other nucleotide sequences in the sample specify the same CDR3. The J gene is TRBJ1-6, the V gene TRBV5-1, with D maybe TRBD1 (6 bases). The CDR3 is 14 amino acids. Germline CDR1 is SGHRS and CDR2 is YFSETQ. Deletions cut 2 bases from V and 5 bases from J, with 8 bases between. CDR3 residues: CASSLGGDNSPLHF. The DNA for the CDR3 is TGCGCCAGCAGCTTAGGGGGAGATAATTCACCCCTCCACTTT.

The CDR3 protein is CASSTTGSRGAQHF. The CDR3 DNA reads as TGTGCCAGTTCCACGACAGGCTCACGGGGGGCCCAGCATTTT. The genes are TRBV19 and TRBJ1-5; TRBD1 might be the D (6 bases). The CDR3 has 14 residues. Germline V gives CDR1 LNHDA, CDR2 SQIVND (reference sequence). V dropped 8 bases and J dropped 11 bases, with 22 bases sitting between them.

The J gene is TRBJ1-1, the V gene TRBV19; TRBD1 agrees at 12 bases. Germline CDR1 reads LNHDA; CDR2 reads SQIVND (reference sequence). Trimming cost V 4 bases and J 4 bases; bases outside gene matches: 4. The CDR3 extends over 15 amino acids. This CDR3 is CASSRGDRGPTEAFF. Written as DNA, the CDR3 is TGTGCCAGTAGTAGGGGGGACAGGGGGCCCACTGAAGCTTTCTTT.

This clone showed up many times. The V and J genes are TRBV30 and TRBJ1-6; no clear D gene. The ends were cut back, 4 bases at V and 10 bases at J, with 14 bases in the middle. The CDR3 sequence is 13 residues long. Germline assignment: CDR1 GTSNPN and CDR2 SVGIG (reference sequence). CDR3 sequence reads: CAWMGSISSPLHF. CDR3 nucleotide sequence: TGTGCCTGGATGGGGAGTATTAGCTCACCCCTCCACTTT. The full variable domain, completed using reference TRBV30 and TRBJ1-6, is SQTIHQWPATLVQPVGSPLSLECTVEGTSNPNLYWYRQAAGRGLQLLFYSVGIGQISSEVPQNLSASRPQDRQFILSSKKLLLSDSGFYLCAWMGSISSPLHFGNGTRLTVT.

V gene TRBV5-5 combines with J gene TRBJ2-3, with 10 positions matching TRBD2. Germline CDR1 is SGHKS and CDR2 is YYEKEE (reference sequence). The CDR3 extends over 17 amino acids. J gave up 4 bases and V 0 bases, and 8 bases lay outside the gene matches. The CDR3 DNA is TGTGCCAGCAGCTTGGGCTCTAGCGGGGGATCCGCAGATACGCAGTATTTT. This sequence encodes CASSLGSSGGSADTQYF.

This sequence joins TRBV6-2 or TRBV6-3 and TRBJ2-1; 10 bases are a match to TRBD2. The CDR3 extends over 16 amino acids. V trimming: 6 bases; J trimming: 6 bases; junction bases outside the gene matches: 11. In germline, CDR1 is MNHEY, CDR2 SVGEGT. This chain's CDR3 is CASSPSGLAASNEQFF. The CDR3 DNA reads TGTGCCAGCAGCCCTTCTGGACTAGCGGCCAGCAATGAGCAGTTCTTC.

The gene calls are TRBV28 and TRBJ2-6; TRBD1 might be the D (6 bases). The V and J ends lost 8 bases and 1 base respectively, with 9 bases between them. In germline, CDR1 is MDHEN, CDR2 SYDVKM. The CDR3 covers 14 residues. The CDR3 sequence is CASVTGSGANVLTF. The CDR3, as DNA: TGTGCCAGCGTAACAGGGTCTGGGGCCAACGTCCTGACTTTC. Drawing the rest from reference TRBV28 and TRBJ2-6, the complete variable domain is DVKVTQSSRYLVKRTGEKVFLECVQDMDHENMFWYRQDPGLGLRLIYFSYDVKMKEKGDIPEGYSVSREKKERFSLILESASTNQTSMYLCASVTGSGANVLTFGAGSRLTVL.

CDR3 region: CASSLDGKSYVNGYTF. The CDR3 DNA follows: TGTGCCAGCAGCTTGGACGGGAAGTCCTATGTTAACGGCTACACCTTC. The V call is TRBV5-4, the J call TRBJ1-2; unclear D gene. This CDR3 region has 16 residues. Trimming cost V 0 bases and J 8 bases, with 20 bases left between them. In germline, CDR1 is SGHNT, CDR2 YYREEE (reference sequence).

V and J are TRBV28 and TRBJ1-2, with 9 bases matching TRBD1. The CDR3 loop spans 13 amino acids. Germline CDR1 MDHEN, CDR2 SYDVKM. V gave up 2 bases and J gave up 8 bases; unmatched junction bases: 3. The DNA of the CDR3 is TGTGCCAGCAGTTTAGGGACAGGGAGCGGCTACACCTTC. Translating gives CASSLGTGSGYTF.

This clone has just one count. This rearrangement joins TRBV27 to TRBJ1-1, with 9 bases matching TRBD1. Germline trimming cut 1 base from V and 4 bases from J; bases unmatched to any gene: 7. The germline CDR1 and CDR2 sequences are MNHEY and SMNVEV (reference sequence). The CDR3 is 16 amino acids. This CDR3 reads CASSLYRGPMGTEAFF. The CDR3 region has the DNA TGTGCCAGCAGTTTATACAGGGGGCCTATGGGCACTGAAGCTTTCTTT.

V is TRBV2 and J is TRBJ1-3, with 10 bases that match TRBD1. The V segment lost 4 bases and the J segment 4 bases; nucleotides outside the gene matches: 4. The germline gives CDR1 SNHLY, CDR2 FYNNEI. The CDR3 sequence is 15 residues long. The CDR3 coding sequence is TGTGCCAGCAGTGCGGACAGGGGGATCGGAAACACCATATATTTT. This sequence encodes CASSADRGIGNTIYF.

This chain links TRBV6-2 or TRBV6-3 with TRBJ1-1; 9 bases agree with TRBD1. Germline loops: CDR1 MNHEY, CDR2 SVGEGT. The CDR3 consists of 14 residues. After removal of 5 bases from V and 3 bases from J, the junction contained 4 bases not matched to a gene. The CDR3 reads CASSLRTGDTEAFF. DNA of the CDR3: TGTGCCAGCAGTCTCCGGACAGGGGACACTGAAGCTTTCTTT.

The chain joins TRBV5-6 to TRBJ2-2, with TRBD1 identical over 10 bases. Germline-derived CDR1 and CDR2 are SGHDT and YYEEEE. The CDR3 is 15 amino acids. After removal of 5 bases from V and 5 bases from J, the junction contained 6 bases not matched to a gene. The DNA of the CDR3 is TGTGCCAGCAGAGGGGACAGGGGTGTGACCGGGGAGCTGTTTTTT. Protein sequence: CASRGDRGVTGELFF.

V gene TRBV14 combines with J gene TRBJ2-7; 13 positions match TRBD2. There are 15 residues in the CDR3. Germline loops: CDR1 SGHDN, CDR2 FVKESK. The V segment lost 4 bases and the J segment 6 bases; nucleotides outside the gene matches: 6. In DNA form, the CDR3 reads TGTGCCAGCAGCCCTAGCGGACTAGCGGGGGTCGAGCAGTACTTC. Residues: CASSPSGLAGVEQYF.